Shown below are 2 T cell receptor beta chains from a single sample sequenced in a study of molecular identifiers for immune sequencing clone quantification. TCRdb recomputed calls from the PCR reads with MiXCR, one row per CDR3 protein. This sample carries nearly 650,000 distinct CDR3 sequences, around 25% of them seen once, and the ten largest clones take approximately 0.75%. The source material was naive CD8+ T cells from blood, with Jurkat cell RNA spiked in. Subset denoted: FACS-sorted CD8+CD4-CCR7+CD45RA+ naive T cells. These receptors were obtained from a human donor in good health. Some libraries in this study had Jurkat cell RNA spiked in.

CDR3: CSAPSGYEQYF. The CDR3 DNA reads TGCAGTGCTCCTAGCGGCTACGAGCAGTACTTC. The rearrangement joins TRBV20-1 to TRBJ2-7; TRBD2 agrees at 7 bases. CDR3 length: 11 amino acids. Germline CDR1 DFQATT, CDR2 SNEGSKA (reference sequence). The V segment lost 5 bases and the J segment 3 bases; nucleotides outside the gene matches: 1.

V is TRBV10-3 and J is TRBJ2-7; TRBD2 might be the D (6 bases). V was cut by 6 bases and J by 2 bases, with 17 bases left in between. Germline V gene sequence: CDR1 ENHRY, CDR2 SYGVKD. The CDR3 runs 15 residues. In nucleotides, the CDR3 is TGTGCCATCAGCGATTTAGCGGTCTCAACCTACGAGCAGTACTTC. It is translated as CAISDLAVSTYEQYF.